This section outlines one TCR beta chain sequence together with its context. Its specificity is unknown. This CDR3 comprises 14 residues. Germline V gene data show CDR1 as WNHNN and CDR2 as SYGVQD (reference sequence). Losses at the gene ends were 7 bases for V and 4 bases for J; bases not matched to a gene: 8. The sample comes from a study of Ad26.COV2.S vaccination and SARS-CoV-2 variants. Study-level results: Assessments of TCR breadth and depth may have underestimated the total T cell responses.

The repertoire was sequenced with immunoSEQ multiplex PCR; TCRdb's copy has only in-frame clones and lacks some. The top ten hold about 16% of the sample, which has 87,000 or so clones, roughly 84% seen once. This receptor was identified in a human donor who had recovered from COVID-19. The sequences come from peripheral blood, collected after recovery from COVID-19. The genes are TRBV10-1 and TRBJ2-7; 9 positions match TRBD1. Here the CDR3 reads CASNLRDRVYEQYF. In nucleotides, the CDR3 is TGCGCCAGCAACCTCCGGGACAGGGTGTACGAGCAGTACTTC.